This T cell receptor (beta chain) emerged from a study of PD-1 blockade in classical Hodgkin lymphoma. Findings and limits, study-wide: Patients who responded completely had about the same baseline diversity as newly diagnosed patients.

Documented time point: cycle 4 day 1 (C4D1), after around six weeks of nivolumab. After autologous stem cell transplantation all patients relapsed, and prior brentuximab vedotin exposure differed between cohorts. This CDR3 has 15 residues. Germline CDR1 is SNHLY and CDR2 is FYNNEI. V lost 1 base and J lost 1, with 10 bases in between. Note on this clone: What it binds is not known.

Some clones are missing from TCRdb's copy, which holds only in-frame ones; the method was immunoSEQ multiplex PCR. The table has about 20,000 clones, roughly three quarters seen once; the top ten hold approximately 7.7%. The chain joins TRBV2 to TRBJ1-1; maybe TRBD1 (5 bases). This material consisted of peripheral blood mononuclear cells (PBMCs), taken before the fourth cycle of nivolumab. The sequence derives from a human donor with classical Hodgkin lymphoma. The DNA of the CDR3 is TGTGCCAGCAGTGAAGAGGGGTCAGGGAACACTGAAGCTTTCTTT. Protein: CASSEEGSGNTEAFF.